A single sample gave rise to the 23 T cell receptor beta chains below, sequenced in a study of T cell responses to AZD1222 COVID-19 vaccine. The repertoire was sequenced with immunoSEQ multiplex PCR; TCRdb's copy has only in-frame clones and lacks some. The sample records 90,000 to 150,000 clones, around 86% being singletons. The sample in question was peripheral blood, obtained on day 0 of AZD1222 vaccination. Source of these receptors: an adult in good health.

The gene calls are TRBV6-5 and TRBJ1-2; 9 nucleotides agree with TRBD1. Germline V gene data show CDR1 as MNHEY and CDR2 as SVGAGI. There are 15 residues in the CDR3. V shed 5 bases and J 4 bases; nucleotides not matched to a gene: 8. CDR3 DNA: TGTGCCAGCAGTCCCCGACAGGGGGGAGGCTATGGCTACACCTTC. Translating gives CASSPRQGGGYGYTF.

CDR3 nucleotides: TGTGCCAGCAGCGGCTTAGCGGGGGGGCACACCGGGGAGCTGTTTTTT. This gives the protein CASSGLAGGHTGELFF. The chain recombines TRBV9 with TRBJ2-2; 11 bases agree with TRBD2. There are 16 residues in the CDR3. The ends lost 3 bases at V and 3 bases at J; junction bases unmatched: 4. Germline values: CDR1 SGDLS, CDR2 YYNGEE. Full variable domain (rest looked up from reference TRBV9 and TRBJ2-2): DSGVTQTPKHLITATGQRVTLRCSPRSGDLSVYWYQQSLDQGLQFLIQYYNGEERAKGNILERFSAQQFPDLHSELNLSSLELGDSALYFCASSGLAGGHTGELFFGEGSRLTVL.

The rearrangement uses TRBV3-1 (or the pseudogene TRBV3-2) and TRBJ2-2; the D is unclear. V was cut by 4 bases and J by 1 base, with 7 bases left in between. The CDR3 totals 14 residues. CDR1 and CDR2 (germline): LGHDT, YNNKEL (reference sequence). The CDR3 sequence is CASSRTVNTGELFF. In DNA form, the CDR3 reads TGTGCCAGCAGCCGGACGGTGAACACCGGGGAGCTGTTTTTT.

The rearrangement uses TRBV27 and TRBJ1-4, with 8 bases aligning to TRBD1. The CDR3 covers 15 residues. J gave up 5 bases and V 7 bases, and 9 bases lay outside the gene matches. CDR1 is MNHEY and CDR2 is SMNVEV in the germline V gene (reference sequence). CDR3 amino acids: CASTRATGGNEKLFF. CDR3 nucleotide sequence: TGTGCCAGCACCAGGGCCACAGGGGGGAATGAAAAACTGTTTTTT.

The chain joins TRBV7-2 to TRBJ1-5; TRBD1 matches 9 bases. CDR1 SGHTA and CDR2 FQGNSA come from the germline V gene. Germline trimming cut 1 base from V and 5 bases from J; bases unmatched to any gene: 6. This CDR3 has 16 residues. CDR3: CASSLVGTGPYQPQHF. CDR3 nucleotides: TGTGCCAGCAGCTTAGTAGGGACAGGGCCCTATCAGCCCCAGCATTTT. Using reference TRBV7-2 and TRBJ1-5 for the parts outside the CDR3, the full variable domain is GAGVSQSPSNKVTEKGKDVELRCDPISGHTALYWYRQSLGQGLEFLIYFQGNSAPDKSGLPSDRFSAERTGGSVSTLTIQRTQQEDSAVYLCASSLVGTGPYQPQHFGDGTRLSIL.

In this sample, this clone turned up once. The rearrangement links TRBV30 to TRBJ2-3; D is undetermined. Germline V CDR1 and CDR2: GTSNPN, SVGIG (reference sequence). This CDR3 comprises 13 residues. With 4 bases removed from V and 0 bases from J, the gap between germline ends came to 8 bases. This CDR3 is CAWTGPSTDTQYF. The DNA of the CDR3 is TGTGCCTGGACAGGCCCTAGCACAGATACGCAGTATTTT.

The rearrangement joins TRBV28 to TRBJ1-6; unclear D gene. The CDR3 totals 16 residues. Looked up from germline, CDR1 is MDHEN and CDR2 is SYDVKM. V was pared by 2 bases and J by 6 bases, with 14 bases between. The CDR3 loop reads CASSLVVGTLNSPLHF. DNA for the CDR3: TGTGCCAGCAGTTTAGTGGTGGGTACCCTTAATTCACCCCTCCACTTT.

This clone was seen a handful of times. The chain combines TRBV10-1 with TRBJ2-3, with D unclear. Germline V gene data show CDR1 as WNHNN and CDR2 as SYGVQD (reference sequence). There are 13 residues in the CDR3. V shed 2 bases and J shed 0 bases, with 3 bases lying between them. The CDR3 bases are TGCGCCAGCAGTGAGGTTAGCACAGATACGCAGTATTTT. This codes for CASSEVSTDTQYF.

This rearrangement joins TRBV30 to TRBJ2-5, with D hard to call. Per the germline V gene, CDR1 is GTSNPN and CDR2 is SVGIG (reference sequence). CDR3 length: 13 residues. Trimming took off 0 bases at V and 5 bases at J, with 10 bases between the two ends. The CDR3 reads CAWSVTDGETQYF. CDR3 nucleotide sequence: TGTGCCTGGAGTGTAACTGACGGGGAGACCCAGTACTTC.

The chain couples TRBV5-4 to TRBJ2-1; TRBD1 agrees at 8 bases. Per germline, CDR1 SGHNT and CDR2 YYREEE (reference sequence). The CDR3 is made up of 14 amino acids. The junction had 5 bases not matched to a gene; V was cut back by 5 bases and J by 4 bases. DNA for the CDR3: TGTGCCAGCAGACCCCAGGGGGCTTACAATGAGCAGTTCTTC. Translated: CASRPQGAYNEQFF. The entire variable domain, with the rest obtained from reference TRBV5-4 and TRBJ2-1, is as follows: ETGVTQSPTHLIKTRGQQVTLRCSSQSGHNTVSWYQQALGQGPQFIFQYYREEENGRGNFPPRFSGLQFPNYSSELNVNALELDDSALYLCASRPQGAYNEQFFGPGTRLTVL.

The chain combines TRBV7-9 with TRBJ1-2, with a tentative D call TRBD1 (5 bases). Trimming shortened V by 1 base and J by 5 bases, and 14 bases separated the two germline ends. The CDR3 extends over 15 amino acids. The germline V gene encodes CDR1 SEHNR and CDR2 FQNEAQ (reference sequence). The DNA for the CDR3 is TGTGCCAGCAGCTTAGGTGGCAGGGAACCTTATGGCTACACCTTC. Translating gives CASSLGGREPYGYTF.

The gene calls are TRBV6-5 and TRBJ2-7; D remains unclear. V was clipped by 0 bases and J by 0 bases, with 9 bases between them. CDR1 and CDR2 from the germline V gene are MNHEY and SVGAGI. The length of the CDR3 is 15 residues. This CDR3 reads CASSYSLLDSYEQYF. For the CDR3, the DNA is TGTGCCAGCAGTTACTCCTTGTTAGACTCCTACGAGCAGTACTTC.

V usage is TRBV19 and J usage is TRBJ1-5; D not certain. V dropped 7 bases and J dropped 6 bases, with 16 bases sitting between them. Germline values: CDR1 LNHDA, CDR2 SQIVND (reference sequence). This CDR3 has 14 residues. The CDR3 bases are TGTGCCAGTAACCCCGGGCCCGCGGGTCAGCCCCAGCATTTT. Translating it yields CASNPGPAGQPQHF.

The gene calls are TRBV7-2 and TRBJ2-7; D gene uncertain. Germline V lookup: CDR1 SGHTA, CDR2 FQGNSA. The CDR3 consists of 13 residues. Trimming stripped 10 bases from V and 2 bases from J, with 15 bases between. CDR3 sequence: CATQGPQTYEQYF. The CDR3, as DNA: TGTGCCACCCAAGGGCCCCAAACCTACGAGCAGTACTTC.

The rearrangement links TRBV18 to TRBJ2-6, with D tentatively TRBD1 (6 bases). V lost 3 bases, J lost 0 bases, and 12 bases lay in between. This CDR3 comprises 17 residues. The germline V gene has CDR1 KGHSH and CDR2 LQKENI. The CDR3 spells CASSPQTGASGANVLTF. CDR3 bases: TGTGCCAGCTCACCGCAGACAGGAGCCTCTGGGGCCAACGTCCTGACTTTC. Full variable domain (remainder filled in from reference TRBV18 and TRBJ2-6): NAGVMQNPRHLVRRRGQEARLRCSPMKGHSHVYWYRQLPEEGLKFMVYLQKENIIDESGMPKERFSAEFPKEGPSILRIQQVVRGDSAAYFCASSPQTGASGANVLTFGAGSRLTVL.

The CDR3 region is CASSGGIYGYTF. CDR3 DNA sequence: TGTGCCAGCAGCGGAGGGATCTATGGCTACACCTTC. This chain links TRBV11-2 with TRBJ1-2; unclear D gene. Germline V gives CDR1 SGHAT, CDR2 FQNNGV. Between the trimmed V and J ends, which lost 5 bases and 4 bases, there was a span of 8 bases. The CDR3 is 12 amino acids.

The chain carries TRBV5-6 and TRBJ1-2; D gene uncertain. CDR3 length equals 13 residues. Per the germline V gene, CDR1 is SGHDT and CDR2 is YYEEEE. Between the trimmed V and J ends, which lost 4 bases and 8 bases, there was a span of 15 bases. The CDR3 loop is CASSGGSAGGYTF. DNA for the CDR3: TGTGCCAGCAGCGGTGGGTCAGCGGGAGGCTACACCTTC.

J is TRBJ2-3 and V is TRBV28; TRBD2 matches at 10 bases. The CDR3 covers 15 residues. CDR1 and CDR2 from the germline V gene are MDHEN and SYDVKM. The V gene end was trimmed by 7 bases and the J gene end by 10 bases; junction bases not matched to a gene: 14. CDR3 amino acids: CASTRPAGGSYAQYF. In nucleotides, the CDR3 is TGTGCCAGCACGCGCCCAGCGGGAGGGTCGTATGCGCAGTATTTT.

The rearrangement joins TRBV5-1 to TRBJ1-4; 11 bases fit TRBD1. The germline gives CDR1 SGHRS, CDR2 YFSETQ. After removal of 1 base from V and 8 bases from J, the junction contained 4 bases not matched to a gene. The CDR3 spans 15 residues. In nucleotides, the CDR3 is TGCGCCAGCAGCTTGACCGGGACAGGGGGGGAAAAACTGTTTTTT. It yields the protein CASSLTGTGGEKLFF.

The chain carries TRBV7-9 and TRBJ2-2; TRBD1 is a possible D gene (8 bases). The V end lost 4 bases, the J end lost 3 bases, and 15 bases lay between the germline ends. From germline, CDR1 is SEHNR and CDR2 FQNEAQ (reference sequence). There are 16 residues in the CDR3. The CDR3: CASSSRTGRDTGELFF. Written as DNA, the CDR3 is TGTGCCAGCAGCTCTCGGACAGGGAGGGACACCGGGGAGCTGTTTTTT.

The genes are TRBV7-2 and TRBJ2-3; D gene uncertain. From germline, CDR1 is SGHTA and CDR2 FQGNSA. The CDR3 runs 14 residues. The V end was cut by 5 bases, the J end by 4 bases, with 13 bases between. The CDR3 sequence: CASSPPSPADTQYF. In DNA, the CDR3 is TGTGCCAGCAGCCCGCCGAGTCCCGCAGATACGCAGTATTTT.

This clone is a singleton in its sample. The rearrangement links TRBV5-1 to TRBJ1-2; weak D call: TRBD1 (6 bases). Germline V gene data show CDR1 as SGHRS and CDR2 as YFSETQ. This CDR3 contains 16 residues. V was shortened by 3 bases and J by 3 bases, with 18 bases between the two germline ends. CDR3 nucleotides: TGCGCCAGCAGCTCATACAACAGGGAAGGGGACTATGGCTACACCTTC. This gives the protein CASSSYNREGDYGYTF.

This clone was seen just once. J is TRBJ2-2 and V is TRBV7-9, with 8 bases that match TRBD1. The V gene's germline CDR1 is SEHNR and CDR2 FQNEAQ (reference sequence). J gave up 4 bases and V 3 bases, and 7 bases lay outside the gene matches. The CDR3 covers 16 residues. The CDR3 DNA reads TGTGCCAGCAGCTTCGGAAGGACAGGGACCACCGGGGAGCTGTTTTTT. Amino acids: CASSFGRTGTTGELFF.